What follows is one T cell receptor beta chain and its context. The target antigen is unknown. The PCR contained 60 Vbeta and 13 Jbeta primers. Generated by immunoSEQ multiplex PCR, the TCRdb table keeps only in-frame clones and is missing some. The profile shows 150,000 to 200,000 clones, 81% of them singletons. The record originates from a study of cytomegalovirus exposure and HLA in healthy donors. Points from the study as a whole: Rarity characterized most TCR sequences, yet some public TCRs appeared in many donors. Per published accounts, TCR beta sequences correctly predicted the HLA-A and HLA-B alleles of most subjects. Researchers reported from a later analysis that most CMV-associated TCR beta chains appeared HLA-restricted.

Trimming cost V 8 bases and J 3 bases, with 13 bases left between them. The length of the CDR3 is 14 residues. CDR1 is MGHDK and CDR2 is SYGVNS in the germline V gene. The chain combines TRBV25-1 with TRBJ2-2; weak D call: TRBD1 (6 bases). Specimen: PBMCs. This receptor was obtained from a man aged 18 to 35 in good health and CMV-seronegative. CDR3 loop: CASSHEGDTGELFF. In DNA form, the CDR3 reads TGTGCCAGCTCGCATGAGGGGGACACCGGGGAGCTGTTTTTT.